This T cell receptor beta chain was sequenced for a study of blood T cell repertoires in COVID-19 (dated by TCRdb to about 2020). A note on the overall study: The collaborator samples originated in the United States, Italy and Spain and spanned the acute and convalescent phases of COVID-19. The prospective study material was composed of cDNA or gDNA derived from T cells, B-cell-depleted T cells, or PBMCs. Subjects who had been exposed to COVID-19, were actively infected with it, or had recovered from it provided the deeply sampled blood TCRbeta repertoires that made up the dataset. The repertoires were released in a freely available public database meant as a resource for research on the immune response to SARS-CoV-2. The samples were drawn from two sources: the first 160 participants of the ongoing ImmuneRACE study, and fewer than 1,500 subjects contributed by 6 global collaborators. The sample metadata nearly always contained a de-identified subject ID, COVID-19 status, age in years and sex. HLA class I and class II types, where available, came from metadata supplied by the sample provider rather than from assay-based typing. Study-level results and caveats: Clinical and demographic metadata were provided uncurated, with the amount varying by source and participant.

Regarding this clone: Its antigen has not been determined. The input lacks base qualities; no much larger clone sits a single base away.

TCRbeta CDR3 regions were amplified from genomic DNA using the immunoSEQ Assay, a bias-controlled multiplex PCR. The original methods were these. The number of nucleated cells in each sample was estimated by amplification of reference gene primers within the assay. To quantify the absolute abundance of each unique TCRbeta CDR3 rearrangement, sequence reads were collapsed and filtered. For each sample, productive Simpson clonality was calculated by taking the square root of Simpson's diversity index across productive rearrangements. The clones in this table, taken by TCRdb from immuneACCESS, are in-frame only. Not every clone is retained; where verified, under half of the shortfall comes from an unresolved V gene, and the cause of the rest is unknown. Clone size and V and J calls were adopted from that table, with D and trimming inferred from the DNA. This sample lists approximately 200,000 clones; about 85% were detected once. Jointly, the top ten make up 2.5% to 3.5% of the sample.

A second Seattle source provided samples from volunteer blood donors who had recovered from COVID-19. The collaborating institutions used their own protocols to collect whole blood in K2EDTA tubes. For TCRbeta analysis, collaborators shipped samples as frozen whole blood, isolated PBMCs, or DNA extracted from either of those sample types. CDR1 SGHRS and CDR2 YFSETQ are derived from the germline V gene. The CDR3 runs 16 residues from the cysteine to the phenylalanine. Of all the DNA, just the CDR3 is kept, 48 bases in frame from base 1. At the junction V is shortened by 0 bases and J by 6 bases; bases outside the gene matches: 4.

The sequence was collected from a man between 50 and 59 years old who had recovered from COVID-19. The sample comprised peripheral blood. The chain couples TRBV5-1 to TRBJ2-1; 12 bases in the junction line up with TRBD2. Here the CDR3 is given as CASSLVLAGGGNEQFF. The DNA reads as follows: TGCGCCAGCAGCTTGGTGCTAGCGGGAGGGGGCAATGAGCAGTTCTTC.